Listed here are 16 T cell receptor beta chains from one sample, sequenced in a study of blood T cell repertoires in COVID-19. Assay: immunoSEQ multiplex PCR; the TCRdb copy retains only in-frame clones and omits some. The table has 300,000 to 400,000 clones, approximately 90% seen once. Sample: PBMCs or T cells enriched from blood (not recorded which). The receptors come from a woman in her 30s with acute COVID-19.

The rearrangement joins TRBV5-1 to TRBJ1-4, with 7 nucleotides matching TRBD1. V dropped 6 bases and J dropped 3; count of bases not matched to a gene: 11. The CDR3 covers 16 residues. Germline V lookup: CDR1 SGHRS, CDR2 YFSETQ. CDR3 DNA: TGCGCCAGCAAACTCAAGCCCGGGACAGCTAATGAAAAACTGTTTTTT. This gives the protein CASKLKPGTANEKLFF.

The gene calls are TRBV19 and TRBJ1-2; perhaps TRBD1 as D (6 bases). The V and J ends lost 2 bases and 5 bases respectively, with 12 bases between them. Per germline, CDR1 LNHDA and CDR2 SQIVND (reference sequence). CDR3 length: 14 residues. CDR3 region: CASSIPDRRYGYTF. The CDR3 nucleotides are TGTGCCAGTAGTATACCCGACAGGAGATATGGCTACACCTTC.

This chain uses TRBV20-1 with TRBJ2-1; TRBD2 matches 10 bases. The germline gives CDR1 DFQATT, CDR2 SNEGSKA (reference sequence). V trimming: 3 bases; J trimming: 7 bases; junction bases outside the gene matches: 15. CDR3 size: 17 residues. CDR3 in DNA: TGCAGTGCTAGTCGACAGCGGGGGGGATATTCTGGTAATGAGCAGTTCTTC. Encoded protein: CSASRQRGGYSGNEQFF.

J is TRBJ1-2 and V is TRBV24-1; 7 nucleotides match TRBD1. The germline gives CDR1 KGHDR, CDR2 SFDVKD. The junction had 13 bases not matched to a gene; V was cut back by 4 bases and J by 0 bases. This CDR3 spans 18 amino acids. In DNA, the CDR3 is TGTGCCACCAGTGACTCCGGACAGGTCAGAGTAGCTAACTATGGCTACACCTTC. Amino acids: CATSDSGQVRVANYGYTF.

This rearrangement joins TRBV5-1 to TRBJ1-2; TRBD1 agrees at 9 bases. Trimming removed 3 bases from V and 3 bases from J; junction bases left unmatched: 9. Germline CDR1 reads SGHRS; CDR2 reads YFSETQ. The CDR3 has 16 amino acids. CDR3 protein: CASSSVDRGGYYGYTF. The CDR3 DNA reads TGCGCCAGCAGCTCAGTCGACAGGGGGGGATACTATGGCTACACCTTC.

This chain links TRBV6-2 or TRBV6-3 with TRBJ1-2, with D possibly being TRBD1 (6 bases). CDR3 length: 14 amino acids. Germline V CDR1 and CDR2: MNHEY, SVGEGT. The V end lost 3 bases, the J end lost 6 bases, and 14 bases lay between the germline ends. For the CDR3, the DNA is TGTGCCAGCAGTTATAATGGGGGCGCGAATGGCTACACCTTC. It encodes CASSYNGGANGYTF.

The chain uses TRBV29-1 and TRBJ2-3; 8 bases match TRBD1. This CDR3 spans 15 amino acids. Germline values: CDR1 SQVTM, CDR2 ANQGSEA. The junction had 11 bases not matched to a gene; V was cut back by 5 bases and J by 4 bases. The CDR3 loop is CSVRQGAGAADTQYF. CDR3 bases: TGCAGCGTTAGGCAGGGGGCAGGGGCCGCAGATACGCAGTATTTT.

The chain combines TRBV5-1 with TRBJ2-2; D is possibly TRBD2 (5 bases). The CDR3 sequence is 16 residues long. Germline V gene sequence: CDR1 SGHRS, CDR2 YFSETQ. Between the trimmed V and J ends, which lost 0 bases and 0 bases, there was a span of 9 bases. The CDR3 loop is CASSLVGASNTGELFF. The CDR3, as DNA: TGCGCCAGCAGCTTGGTGGGAGCCTCGAACACCGGGGAGCTGTTTTTT.

The V gene is TRBV7-2, the J gene TRBJ1-5; D unclear. There are 15 residues in the CDR3. Per germline, CDR1 SGHTA and CDR2 FQGNSA. The V gene lost 2 bases and the J gene lost 2 bases, with 10 bases spanning the gap. CDR3 region: CASSLSSGGNQPQHF. CDR3 nucleotide sequence: TGTGCCAGCAGCTTAAGTAGTGGAGGCAATCAGCCCCAGCATTTT.

There are a few counts of this clone. V gene TRBV30 combines with J gene TRBJ1-1, with unresolved D. The CDR3 extends over 11 amino acids. The ends were cut back, 0 bases at V and 8 bases at J, with 7 bases in the middle. Looked up from germline, CDR1 is GTSNPN and CDR2 is SVGIG (reference sequence). The CDR3: CAWSVRGEAFF. The DNA for the CDR3 is TGTGCCTGGAGTGTACGGGGAGAAGCTTTCTTT.

This clone has only one observation. The chain links TRBV5-1 to TRBJ2-3, with TRBD1 as a possible D gene (6 bases). CDR1 and CDR2 from the germline V gene are SGHRS and YFSETQ. V lost 4 bases and J 0 bases, leaving 15 bases between the germline ends. This CDR3 has 16 residues. The chain's CDR3 is CASSTSTGSSTDTQYF. In DNA form, the CDR3 reads TGCGCCAGCAGCACAAGTACAGGGTCGAGCACAGATACGCAGTATTTT. Combining the CDR3 with reference TRBV5-1 and TRBJ2-3 gives the whole variable domain KAGVTQTPRYLIKTRGQQVTLSCSPISGHRSVSWYQQTPGQGLQFLFEYFSETQRNKGNFPGRFSGRQFSNSRSEMNVSTLELGDSALYLCASSTSTGSSTDTQYFGPGTRLTVL.

This chain uses TRBV7-2 with TRBJ1-1, with TRBD1 as a possible D gene (6 bases). Germline loops: CDR1 SGHTA, CDR2 FQGNSA. The CDR3 has 15 amino acids. Trimming took 0 bases from V and 1 from J, leaving 9 bases between them. CDR3 sequence: CASSLAGQTNTEAFF. CDR3 DNA: TGTGCCAGCAGCTTAGCCGGACAGACGAACACTGAAGCTTTCTTT.

The chain recombines TRBV19 with TRBJ2-1; TRBD2 aligns across 8 bases. This CDR3 has 17 amino acids. Germline lookup yields CDR1 LNHDA and CDR2 SQIVND (reference sequence). V dropped 3 bases and J dropped 4; count of bases not matched to a gene: 11. DNA for the CDR3: TGTGCCAGTAGTATTGGACCTAGGTCGGGGGGGTACAATGAGCAGTTCTTC. Translated, it gives CASSIGPRSGGYNEQFF.

The chain carries TRBV29-1 and TRBJ2-7, with 9 bases lining up with TRBD1. The CDR3 runs 14 residues. Germline values: CDR1 SQVTM, CDR2 ANQGSEA. J lost 0 bases, V lost 6 bases, and 6 bases had no gene match. The CDR3 DNA is TGCAGCGTCGGCCGGGACAGGGACTCCTACGAGCAGTACTTC. This sequence encodes CSVGRDRDSYEQYF.

This chain joins TRBV7-9 and TRBJ2-5; D unresolved. Germline V gene data show CDR1 as SEHNR and CDR2 as FQNEAQ (reference sequence). The CDR3 is 8 residues long. Trimming cost V 4 bases and J 12 bases, with 3 bases left between them. The CDR3 bases are TGTGCCAGCAGCTCAGAGTACTTC. Translating it yields CASSSEYF.

The V and J genes are TRBV6-2 or TRBV6-3 and TRBJ2-1; TRBD1 is a possible D gene (6 bases). The CDR3 runs 16 residues. Germline CDR1 reads MNHEY; CDR2 reads SVGEGT. Deletions cut 5 bases from V and 0 bases from J, with 14 bases between. The chain's CDR3 is CASSHRTAGSYNEQFF. DNA of the CDR3: TGTGCCAGCAGTCACCGGACAGCCGGCTCCTACAATGAGCAGTTCTTC.